Each of the 5 T cell receptor beta chains below was sequenced from the same sample in a study of blood T cell repertoires in COVID-19. Profiled with immunoSEQ multiplex PCR; TCRdb holds only in-frame clones, not every one. The sample consists of about 300,000 clones, under 90% of them appearing once. The sample consisted of PBMCs or T cells enriched from blood (not recorded which). These receptors came from a woman aged 45-60 years who had been exposed to COVID-19.

The chain uses TRBV5-6 and TRBJ2-1; 10 bases map to TRBD2. CDR3 length equals 16 residues. J was trimmed by 4 bases and V by 3 bases; bases with no gene match: 7. In germline, CDR1 is SGHDT, CDR2 YYEEEE. The CDR3 spells CASSSLTSGAYNEQFF. CDR3 DNA sequence: TGTGCCAGCAGCTCACTTACTAGCGGGGCTTACAATGAGCAGTTCTTC. Full variable domain (outside the CDR3, taken from reference TRBV5-6 and TRBJ2-1): DAGVTQSPTHLIKTRGQQVTLRCSPKSGHDTVSWYQQALGQGPQFIFQYYEEEERQRGNFPDRFSGHQFPNYSSELNVNALLLGDSALYLCASSSLTSGAYNEQFFGPGTRLTVL.

The chain uses TRBV30 and TRBJ1-5; unclear D gene. This CDR3 spans 13 amino acids. Germline assignment: CDR1 GTSNPN and CDR2 SVGIG (reference sequence). V was cut by 3 bases and J by 6 bases, with 12 bases left in between. The CDR3 here is CAWRAPGAQPQHF. The DNA of the CDR3 is TGTGCCTGGAGAGCCCCGGGTGCTCAGCCCCAGCATTTT.

The CDR3: CASSKTEAYEQYF. The CDR3 DNA sequence: TGTGCCAGCAGCAAGACAGAAGCCTACGAGCAGTACTTC. The chain combines TRBV9 with TRBJ2-7; a weak D match, TRBD1 (5 bases). This CDR3 has 13 residues. Germline assignment: CDR1 SGDLS and CDR2 YYNGEE. The ends were cut back, 4 bases at V and 2 bases at J, with 10 bases in the middle.

This chain joins TRBV6-4 and TRBJ2-5; 8 nucleotides align to TRBD1. The germline V gene has CDR1 MRHNA and CDR2 SNTAGT. V was clipped by 11 bases and J by 4 bases; unmatched bases: 24. The CDR3 spans 18 residues. The CDR3 region is CARARPRPDRGCLETQYF. The CDR3, as DNA: TGTGCCCGAGCCCGTCCCCGACCTGACAGGGGTTGCTTAGAGACCCAGTACTTC.

This chain uses TRBV18 with TRBJ1-5; TRBD1 matches 8 bases. CDR1 and CDR2 from the germline V gene are KGHSH and LQKENI. This CDR3 comprises 13 residues. Unmatched junction bases numbered 1, after V lost 3 bases and J lost 6 bases. CDR3 region: CASSPQGAQPQHF. The CDR3 DNA follows: TGTGCCAGCTCACCCCAGGGGGCTCAGCCCCAGCATTTT.